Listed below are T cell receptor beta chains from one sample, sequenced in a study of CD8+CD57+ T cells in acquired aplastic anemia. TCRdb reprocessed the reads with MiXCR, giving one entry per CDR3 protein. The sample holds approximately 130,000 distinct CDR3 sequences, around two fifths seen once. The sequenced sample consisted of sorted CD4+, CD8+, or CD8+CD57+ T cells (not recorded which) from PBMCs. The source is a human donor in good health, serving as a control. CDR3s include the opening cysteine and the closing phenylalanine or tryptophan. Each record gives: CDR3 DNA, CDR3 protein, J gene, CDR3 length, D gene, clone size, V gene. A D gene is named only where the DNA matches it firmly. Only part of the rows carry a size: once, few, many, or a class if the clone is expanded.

CDR3nt: TGTGCCAGCAGCCTAAGTTTGAAGGGGAACCAGCATTTT
CDR3aa: CASSLSLKGNQHF
j_gene: TRBJ1-5
len: 13
d_gene: .
abundance: many
v_gene: TRBV11-2

CDR3nt: TGTGCCAGCAGCCCACAAACAGGGAAAGGAAACACCATATATTTT
CDR3aa: CASSPQTGKGNTIYF
j_gene: TRBJ1-3
len: 15
d_gene: .
abundance: many
v_gene: TRBV7-2

CDR3nt: TGTGCCAGCAGCTCCTACGCAGGAGATAATTCACCCCTCCACTTT
CDR3aa: CASSSYAGDNSPLHF
j_gene: TRBJ1-6
len: 15
d_gene: .
abundance: many
v_gene: TRBV11-2

CDR3nt: TGTGCCAGCAGCCCCCTGGGACAGCAATTTGAGTTCTTC
CDR3aa: CASSPLGQQFEFF
j_gene: TRBJ2-1
len: 13
d_gene: TRBD1
abundance: many
v_gene: TRBV9

CDR3nt: TGCGCCAGCAGCCAAGCCTGGCAGGGAACCTACGAGCAGTACTTC
CDR3aa: CASSQAWQGTYEQYF
j_gene: TRBJ2-7
len: 15
d_gene: .
abundance: many
v_gene: TRBV4-1

CDR3nt: TGTGCCAGCCGAGCTAGCGCTGGGGAGCTGTTTTTT
CDR3aa: CASRASAGELFF
j_gene: TRBJ2-2
len: 12
d_gene: .
abundance: many
v_gene: TRBV6-1

CDR3nt: TGTGCCAGTAGTATAGACCCTCGGGGGAACCAGCCCCAGCATTTT
CDR3aa: CASSIDPRGNQPQHF
j_gene: TRBJ1-5
len: 15
d_gene: .
abundance: .
v_gene: TRBV19

CDR3nt: TGTGCCAGCAGTTCCCCAGGGGGGCAAGCTTTCTTT
CDR3aa: CASSSPGGQAFF
j_gene: TRBJ1-1
len: 12
d_gene: TRBD1
abundance: many
v_gene: TRBV27

CDR3nt: TGTGCCACCAGTGATAATGCGGGGGTTGAGCAGTTCTTC
CDR3aa: CATSDNAGVEQFF
j_gene: TRBJ2-1
len: 13
d_gene: TRBD2
abundance: .
v_gene: TRBV24-1

CDR3nt: TGCAGCGTTGACGGAATCTCTCCAGATACGCAGTATTTT
CDR3aa: CSVDGISPDTQYF
j_gene: TRBJ2-3
len: 13
d_gene: .
abundance: many
v_gene: TRBV29-1

CDR3nt: TGTGCCAGCAGCCGGGACCCGTACACCAGGACGAGTGGCTACACCTTC
CDR3aa: CASSRDPYTRTSGYTF
j_gene: TRBJ1-2
len: 16
d_gene: .
abundance: .
v_gene: TRBV9

CDR3nt: TGTGCCTGGAGAAGGATAGCGGAGGCCTACAATGAGCAGTTCTTC
CDR3aa: CAWRRIAEAYNEQFF
j_gene: TRBJ2-1
len: 15
d_gene: .
abundance: .
v_gene: TRBV30

CDR3nt: TGCGCCAGCAGCTTGGTAGCGGGGGGGCGAGGAGAGACCCAGTACTTC
CDR3aa: CASSLVAGGRGETQYF
j_gene: TRBJ2-5
len: 16
d_gene: TRBD2
abundance: many
v_gene: TRBV5-1

CDR3nt: TGTGTCAGCAGTGAGGGGGGCGGGAGCACTGAAGCTTTCTTT
CDR3aa: CVSSEGGGSTEAFF
j_gene: TRBJ1-1
len: 14
d_gene: .
abundance: many
v_gene: TRBV25-1

CDR3nt: TGTGCCAGCAGTGAACGACAGGGGTACACTGAAGCTTTCTTT
CDR3aa: CASSERQGYTEAFF
j_gene: TRBJ1-1
len: 14
d_gene: TRBD1
abundance: .
v_gene: TRBV2

CDR3nt: TGTGCCAGCATCACCGGGACAGGGGGATACGAGCAGTACTTC
CDR3aa: CASITGTGGYEQYF
j_gene: TRBJ2-7
len: 14
d_gene: TRBD1
abundance: many
v_gene: TRBV6-1

CDR3nt: TGTGCCTGGACTGGTGCCGCCGGGAGGATCAATGAGCAGTTCTTC
CDR3aa: CAWTGAAGRINEQFF
j_gene: TRBJ2-1
len: 15
d_gene: TRBD2
abundance: .
v_gene: TRBV30

CDR3nt: TGTGCCACCAGTGATTTGGCGCTAGCGGGAGCACCAGATACGCAGTATTTT
CDR3aa: CATSDLALAGAPDTQYF
j_gene: TRBJ2-3
len: 17
d_gene: TRBD2
abundance: .
v_gene: TRBV24-1

CDR3nt: TGTGCCAGCAGCTTAACCGGGGGTGCCGGGGAGCTGTTTTTT
CDR3aa: CASSLTGGAGELFF
j_gene: TRBJ2-2
len: 14
d_gene: .
abundance: .
v_gene: TRBV7-6

CDR3nt: TGTGCCATCAGTGAGACAGGGGTTCATGGCTACACCTTC
CDR3aa: CAISETGVHGYTF
j_gene: TRBJ1-2
len: 13
d_gene: TRBD1
abundance: once
v_gene: TRBV10-3